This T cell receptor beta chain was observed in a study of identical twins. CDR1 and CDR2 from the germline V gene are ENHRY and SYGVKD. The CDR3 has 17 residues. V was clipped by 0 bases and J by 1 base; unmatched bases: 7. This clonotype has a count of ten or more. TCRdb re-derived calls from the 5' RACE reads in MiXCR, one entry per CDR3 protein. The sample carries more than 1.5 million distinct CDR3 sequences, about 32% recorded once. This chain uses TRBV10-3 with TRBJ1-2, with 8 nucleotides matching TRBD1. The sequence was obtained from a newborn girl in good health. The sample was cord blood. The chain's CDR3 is CAISESGQAPFNYGYTF. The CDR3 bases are TGTGCCATCAGTGAGTCGGGACAGGCTCCTTTTAACTATGGCTACACCTTC.